This T cell receptor beta chain was obtained from a study of blood T cell repertoires in COVID-19. About the study: The analysed material was cDNA or gDNA that came from T cells, B-cell-depleted T cells, or PBMCs.

Assay: immunoSEQ multiplex PCR; the TCRdb copy retains only in-frame clones and omits some. The table lists 110,000 to 150,000 clones, 76% of them singletons, with 4.2% in the top ten. The TCR comes from a man in his sixties with acute or convalescent COVID-19. The source material was peripheral blood.

CDR3: CASSITGDYEQYF. Here the CDR3 DNA reads TGTGCCAGCAGTATTACAGGGGACTACGAGCAGTACTTC. The chain recombines TRBV28 with TRBJ2-7; 7 bases align to TRBD1. V trimming: 5 bases; J trimming: 3 bases; junction bases outside the gene matches: 4. Germline CDR1 MDHEN, CDR2 SYDVKM. The CDR3 loop spans 13 amino acids.